These 23 T cell receptor beta chains were all obtained from the same sample, sequenced in a study of blood T cell repertoires in COVID-19. The assay was immunoSEQ multiplex PCR, and TCRdb's table has in-frame clones only and misses some. Of 120,000 to 150,000 clones listed, 81% were seen once; the top ten hold more than 7%. Sequencing was performed on peripheral blood. These receptors were obtained from a human donor with acute or convalescent COVID-19. The donor label of this sample is uncertain.

The chain links TRBV18 to TRBJ1-5; D is undetermined. Trimming took off 3 bases at V and 3 bases at J, with 12 bases between the two ends. The CDR3 is 15 residues long. Germline-derived CDR1 and CDR2 are KGHSH and LQKENI. The CDR3 loop is CASSPGSSNNQPQHF. CDR3 DNA sequence: TGTGCCAGCTCACCGGGCAGCTCAAACAATCAGCCCCAGCATTTT.

In nucleotides, the CDR3 is TGTGCCAGCAGCCCGGACAGGGGGCTGGGCTATGGCTACACCTTC. This translates into CASSPDRGLGYGYTF. The chain combines TRBV2 with TRBJ1-2; TRBD1 matches 11 bases. The germline V gene encodes CDR1 SNHLY and CDR2 FYNNEI. The CDR3 sequence is 15 residues long. V lost 6 bases to trimming and J lost 4 bases; unmatched junction nucleotides: 7.

The chain uses TRBV2 and TRBJ2-1; TRBD1 matches 7 bases. Germline values: CDR1 SNHLY, CDR2 FYNNEI. The CDR3 loop spans 14 amino acids. J gave up 8 bases and V 7 bases, and 11 bases lay outside the gene matches. The CDR3 DNA sequence: TGTGCCAGCAAGTGGGCAGGGGGACCCGATGAGCAGTTCTTC. This gives the protein CASKWAGGPDEQFF.

The CDR3 DNA reads as TGTGCCTGGAGTAAAGGCGGGAACTATGGCTACACCTTC. Encoded protein: CAWSKGGNYGYTF. The chain employs TRBV30 and TRBJ1-2; no reliable D call. V lost 2 bases, J lost 2 bases, and 9 bases lay in between. This CDR3 is built from 13 residues. Germline loops: CDR1 GTSNPN, CDR2 SVGIG (reference sequence).

The chain combines TRBV19 with TRBJ1-5, with D possibly matching TRBD1 (6 bases). This CDR3 has 15 residues. From germline, CDR1 is LNHDA and CDR2 SQIVND (reference sequence). Trimming stripped 5 bases from V and 0 bases from J, with 11 bases between. This chain's CDR3 is CASSWTDYSNQPQHF. DNA for the CDR3: TGTGCCAGTAGTTGGACAGATTATAGCAATCAGCCCCAGCATTTT. Full variable domain (rest looked up from reference TRBV19 and TRBJ1-5): DGGITQSPKYLFRKEGQNVTLSCEQNLNHDAMYWYRQDPGQGLRLIYYSQIVNDFQKGDIAEGYSVSREKKESFPLTVTSAQKNPTAFYLCASSWTDYSNQPQHFGDGTRLSIL.

This clone came up a few times. This sequence joins TRBV11-3 and TRBJ2-7, with a weak D call TRBD2 (6 bases). In germline, CDR1 is SGHNT, CDR2 YENEEA. This CDR3 contains 15 residues. V was pared by 3 bases and J by 2 bases, with 14 bases between. The CDR3 coding sequence is TGTGCCAGCAGCTTCGCGGGGCGCCCAACCTACGAGCAGTACGTC. Protein: CASSFAGRPTYEQYV.

The chain combines TRBV5-1 with TRBJ1-1; TRBD1 matches 7 bases. CDR1 and CDR2 (germline): SGHRS, YFSETQ. V dropped 2 bases and J dropped 8; count of bases not matched to a gene: 6. This CDR3 comprises 13 residues. The CDR3 DNA sequence: TGCGCCAGCAGCTTAGACAGGGTAACCGAAGCTTTCTTT. It encodes CASSLDRVTEAFF.

The chain uses TRBV5-1 and TRBJ1-1, with 7 positions matching TRBD1. The junction had 7 bases not matched to a gene; V was cut back by 3 bases and J by 5 bases. Germline CDR1 reads SGHRS; CDR2 reads YFSETQ. The CDR3 contains 14 residues. The CDR3 loop reads CASSSADRATEAFF. CDR3 bases: TGCGCCAGCAGCTCAGCTGACAGGGCGACTGAAGCTTTCTTT.

The chain is built from TRBV4-1 and TRBJ1-2, with D tentatively TRBD1 (5 bases). The germline V and J ends were trimmed by 2 bases and 6 bases, with 22 bases remaining between them. The CDR3 covers 17 residues. CDR1 and CDR2 (germline): MGHRA, YSYEKL. The CDR3 region is CASSQTSGRGHLNGYTF. The CDR3 DNA follows: TGCGCCAGCAGCCAAACGTCCGGGAGAGGACATTTAAATGGCTACACCTTC.

Ten or more counts support this clone. The J gene is TRBJ1-1, the V gene TRBV7-3; the match to TRBD1 covers 8 bases. Germline V CDR1 and CDR2: SGHTA, FQGTGA. There are 13 residues in the CDR3. Trimming removed 3 bases from V and 10 bases from J; junction bases left unmatched: 7. CDR3 protein: CASSLLTGGRAFF. For the CDR3, the DNA is TGTGCCAGCAGCTTGTTAACAGGGGGAAGAGCTTTCTTT.

The chain recombines TRBV30 with TRBJ2-3; TRBD1 is a possible D gene (6 bases). V was cut by 4 bases and J by 10 bases, with 21 bases left in between. CDR3 size: 14 residues. CDR1 and CDR2 (germline): GTSNPN, SVGIG (reference sequence). CDR3 nucleotide sequence: TGTGCCTGGAAGGTGGGGGCCGCACAGTCGCCGCAGTATTTT. It specifies CAWKVGAAQSPQYF.

This clone was found once. The chain recombines TRBV20-1 with TRBJ1-2; perhaps TRBD1 as D (5 bases). The CDR3 extends over 11 amino acids. Looked up from germline, CDR1 is DFQATT and CDR2 is SNEGSKA (reference sequence). V lost 3 bases and J lost 8, with 10 bases in between. In nucleotides, the CDR3 is TGCAGTGCTAGGGACAAGGGGGGCTACACCTTC. This translates into CSARDKGGYTF.

This chain joins TRBV24-1 and TRBJ1-5; 7 bases are shared with TRBD1. CDR1 KGHDR and CDR2 SFDVKD come from the germline V gene. Losses at the gene ends were 4 bases for V and 2 bases for J; bases not matched to a gene: 4. The CDR3 runs to 15 residues. This chain's CDR3 is CATSEGQVGNQPQHF. CDR3 in DNA: TGTGCCACCAGTGAAGGACAGGTTGGCAATCAGCCCCAGCATTTT.

This chain uses TRBV5-3 with TRBJ1-1; 7 nucleotides agree with TRBD1. TRBV5-3 is an ORF, and what it does is uncertain. The trim removed 7 bases at V and 5 bases at J, leaving 14 bases unmatched. This CDR3 contains 15 residues. This CDR3 reads CARRKSTGEFTEAFF. DNA of the CDR3: TGTGCCAGACGAAAAAGCACAGGGGAGTTTACTGAAGCTTTCTTT.

This clone appeared once. J is TRBJ1-2 and V is TRBV19; D is undetermined. Germline V gives CDR1 LNHDA, CDR2 SQIVND (reference sequence). The CDR3 is 14 residues long. Trimming took off 5 bases at V and 6 bases at J, with 16 bases between the two ends. CDR3 coding DNA: TGTGCCAGTAGTCCCCTAGGGAGGGAAGATGGCTACACCTTC. It codes for CASSPLGREDGYTF.

The V call is TRBV7-9, the J call TRBJ1-2; 7 bases align to TRBD1. The V and J ends lost 6 bases and 3 bases, in that order; junction bases with no gene match: 4. The germline V gene encodes CDR1 SEHNR and CDR2 FQNEAQ (reference sequence). The CDR3 covers 13 residues. The CDR3 DNA follows: TGTGCCAGCAGTCCTCAGGGGGACTATGGCTACACCTTC. Translation: CASSPQGDYGYTF.

The chain is built from TRBV13 and TRBJ2-1, with a tentative D call TRBD2 (6 bases). The CDR3 contains 14 residues. Germline CDR1 and CDR2: PRHDT and FYEKMQ (reference sequence). V was cut by 0 bases and J by 14 bases, with 17 bases left in between. In DNA form, the CDR3 reads TGTGCCAGCAGCTTAGGGGTAGCGGAGTCCCTCGAGTTCTTC. Amino acids: CASSLGVAESLEFF.

The chain recombines TRBV7-8 with TRBJ2-3; 9 bases line up with TRBD2. Germline lookup yields CDR1 SGHVS and CDR2 FQNEAQ. The CDR3 sequence is 16 residues long. V was pared by 6 bases and J by 1 base, with 8 bases of the junction left unmatched. The CDR3 protein is CASRASGAGGTDTQYF. Here the CDR3 DNA reads TGTGCCAGCAGGGCTAGCGGGGCCGGGGGCACAGATACGCAGTATTTT.

This clone was recorded many times. The chain has TRBV9 and TRBJ1-2; a possible D gene is TRBD1 (5 bases). Germline V gives CDR1 SGDLS, CDR2 YYNGEE. V lost 0 bases and J 4 bases, leaving 13 bases between the germline ends. This CDR3 comprises 15 residues. CDR3 sequence reads: CASSVDGGNSYGYTF. CDR3 nucleotide sequence: TGTGCCAGCAGCGTAGACGGGGGGAATTCCTATGGCTACACCTTC.

The CDR3 region is CASSPGGSPIREQYF. CDR3 in DNA: TGTGCCAGCAGTCCAGGGGGCAGCCCGATCAGGGAGCAGTACTTC. This chain joins TRBV6-5 and TRBJ2-7, with TRBD1 matching over 8 bases. The CDR3 covers 15 residues. Germline values: CDR1 MNHEY, CDR2 SVGAGI. J lost 7 bases, V lost 5 bases, and 13 bases had no gene match.

The V gene is TRBV4-1, the J gene TRBJ1-4; 7 bases fit TRBD1. This CDR3 region has 15 residues. CDR1 MGHRA and CDR2 YSYEKL come from the germline V gene. Trimming at V came to 4 bases and at J to 8 bases, leaving 10 bases not matched to a gene. For the CDR3, the DNA is TGCGCCAGCAGCCTATCTACAGGGGATAGCGAAAAACTGTTTTTT. Its protein product is CASSLSTGDSEKLFF.

The chain links TRBV5-6 to TRBJ1-6; TRBD1 aligns across 10 bases. V gave up 2 bases and J gave up 8 bases; unmatched junction bases: 1. From germline, CDR1 is SGHDT and CDR2 YYEEEE. The CDR3 extends over 14 amino acids. The CDR3 reads CASSFGQGDSPLHF. The DNA of the CDR3 is TGTGCCAGCAGCTTTGGACAGGGGGATTCACCCCTCCACTTT.

This clone was seen a few times. This chain joins TRBV12-5 and TRBJ1-2, with a weak D call TRBD1 (5 bases). The length of the CDR3 is 16 residues. CDR1 is LGHNT and CDR2 is FRNRAP in the germline V gene. The V end lost 0 bases, the J end lost 4 bases, and 15 bases lay between the germline ends. Written as DNA, the CDR3 is TGTGCTAGTGGTTTGGTACCGGGACTTCGGGGCTATGGCTACACCTTC. Its protein is CASGLVPGLRGYGYTF.